This TCR beta chain was observed in a study of metastatic and nonmetastatic thyroid tumors. About the research overall: From malignant and benign thyroid patients, repertoires in blood and in tumor or nodule tissue were compared.

The authors' processing: The study built a papillary thyroid cancer distant-metastasis classifier from CDR3 differences across clinicopathological groups. TCRdb re-analyzed the PCR reads using MiXCR. What appears here as the V and J calls and clone size reflects TCRdb's work, not the paper's. The table has 50,000 or so clones, less than 25% seen once. Study-wide results and limits: Malignant tumors reportedly showed significantly higher TCR beta diversity than benign nodules in both blood and tumor.

Concerning this clone itself: Its matching antigen is unknown.

Every patient underwent thyroid surgery untreated. Trimming stripped 6 bases from V and 4 bases from J, with 10 bases between. The CDR3 length is 12 residues. The germline CDR1 and CDR2 sequences are MNHNS and SASEGT. The source is a male donor with papillary thyroid cancer or a benign thyroid nodule (not recorded which). Some clones in this sample may be carry-over from other donors' samples. The chain links TRBV6-1 to TRBJ2-7; D gene uncertain. Material for sequencing was blood. The CDR3 reads CASSLLGYEQYF. The CDR3 nucleotides read TGTGCCAGCAGCTTGCTGGGGTACGAGCAGTACTTC.